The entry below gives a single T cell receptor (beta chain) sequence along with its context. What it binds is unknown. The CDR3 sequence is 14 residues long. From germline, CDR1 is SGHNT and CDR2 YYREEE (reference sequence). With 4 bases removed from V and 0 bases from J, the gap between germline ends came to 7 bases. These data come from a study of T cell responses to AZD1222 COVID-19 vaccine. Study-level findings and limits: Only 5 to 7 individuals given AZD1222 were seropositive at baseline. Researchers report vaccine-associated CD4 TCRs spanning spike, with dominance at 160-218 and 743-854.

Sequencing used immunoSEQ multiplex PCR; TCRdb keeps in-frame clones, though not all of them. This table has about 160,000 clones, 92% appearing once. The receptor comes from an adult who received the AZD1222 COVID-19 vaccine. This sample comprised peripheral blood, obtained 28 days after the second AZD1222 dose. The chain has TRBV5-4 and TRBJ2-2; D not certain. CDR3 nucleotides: TGTGCCAGCAGCCTGCCTACGAACACCGGGGAGCTGTTTTTT. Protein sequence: CASSLPTNTGELFF.